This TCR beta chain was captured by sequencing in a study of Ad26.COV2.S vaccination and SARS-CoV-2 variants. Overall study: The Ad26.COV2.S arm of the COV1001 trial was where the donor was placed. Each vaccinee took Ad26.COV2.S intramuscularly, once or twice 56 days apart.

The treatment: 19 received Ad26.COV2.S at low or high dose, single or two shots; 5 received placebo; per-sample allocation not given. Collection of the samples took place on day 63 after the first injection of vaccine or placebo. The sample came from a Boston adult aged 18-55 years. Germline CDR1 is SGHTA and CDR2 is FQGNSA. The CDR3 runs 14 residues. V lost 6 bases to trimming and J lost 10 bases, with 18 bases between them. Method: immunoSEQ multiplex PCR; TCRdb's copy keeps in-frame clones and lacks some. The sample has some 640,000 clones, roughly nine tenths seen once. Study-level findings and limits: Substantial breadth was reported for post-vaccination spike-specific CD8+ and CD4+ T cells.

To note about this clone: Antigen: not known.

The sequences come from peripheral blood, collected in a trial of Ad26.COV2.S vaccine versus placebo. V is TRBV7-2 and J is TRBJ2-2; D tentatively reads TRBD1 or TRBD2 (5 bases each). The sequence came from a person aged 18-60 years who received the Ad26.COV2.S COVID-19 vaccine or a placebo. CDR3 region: CASRSSGTTAELFF. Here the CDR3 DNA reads TGTGCCAGCAGATCCTCCGGGACCACTGCGGAGCTGTTTTTT.